The clone carrying this TCR beta chain was recorded at least ten times. These data originate in a study of patients and donors after allogeneic stem cell transplantation. TCRdb re-called the RT-PCR reads with MiXCR, one entry per CDR3 protein. The sample has about a million distinct CDR3 sequences; more than 15% are singletons. The ends were cut back, 3 bases at V and 1 base at J, with 5 bases in the middle. This CDR3 contains 13 residues. The sample was blood, either unsorted or a sorted T cell fraction (not recorded which). The TCR sequence derives from a human donor who was either an allogeneic HSCT recipient or a stem cell or donor lymphocyte infusion donor (not recorded which). It is not recorded whose cells these are; they may come from a transplant donor. The V call is TRBV12-3 or TRBV12-4, the J call TRBJ2-3, with D unresolved. CDR3 nucleotide sequence: TGTGCCAGCAGTTTTGACCGCACAGATACGCAGTATTTT. This encodes CASSFDRTDTQYF.